Shown below are 24 T cell receptor beta chains from a single sample sequenced in a study of OX40 agonist ivuxolimab in advanced cancers. Assay: immunoSEQ multiplex PCR; the TCRdb copy retains only in-frame clones and omits some. This table has 75,000 to 90,000 clones, about 89% appearing once. Sequencing used CD4+ or CD8+ T cells sorted from blood, obtained in a trial of the OX40 agonist ivuxolimab. These receptor sequences come from an adult with an advanced solid tumor such as melanoma, head and neck, liver or kidney cancer.

The CDR3 loop reads CAIAWGETQYF. CDR3 bases: TGTGCCATAGCCTGGGGGGAGACCCAGTACTTC. The chain uses TRBV25-1 and TRBJ2-5, with D perhaps being TRBD1 or TRBD2 (5 bases each). CDR1 is MGHDK, CDR2 SYGVNS, per germline. The CDR3 runs to 11 residues. V was pared by 10 bases and J by 5 bases, with 11 bases between.

This clone was found once. The rearrangement joins TRBV4-3 to TRBJ1-4; D gene unclear. The germline CDR1 and CDR2 sequences are LGHNA and YSLEER. The V and J ends lost 3 bases and 0 bases respectively, with 8 bases between them. There are 15 residues in the CDR3. The CDR3 spells CASSHLLATNEKLFF. As DNA, the CDR3 is TGCGCCAGCAGCCACCTTCTCGCAACTAATGAAAAACTGTTTTTT.

The genes are TRBV19 and TRBJ1-1, with D tentatively TRBD1 (5 bases). With 2 bases removed from V and 2 bases from J, the gap between germline ends came to 12 bases. The CDR3 is 15 residues long. Germline V lookup: CDR1 LNHDA, CDR2 SQIVND (reference sequence). CDR3 DNA sequence: TGTGCCAGTAGTATAATCCAGGGATTAAACACTGAAGCTTTCTTT. Its translation is CASSIIQGLNTEAFF.

This chain connects TRBV4-3 to TRBJ2-3; D unclear. The CDR3 consists of 13 residues. V dropped 1 base and J dropped 2 bases, with 4 bases sitting between them. The germline V gene has CDR1 LGHNA and CDR2 YSLEER. CDR3 region: CASSQGFTDTQYF. CDR3 bases: TGCGCCAGCAGCCAAGGTTTCACAGATACGCAGTATTTT.

V usage is TRBV7-9 and J usage is TRBJ1-3; TRBD1 matches 10 bases. Per the germline V gene, CDR1 is SEHNR and CDR2 is FQNEAQ (reference sequence). V lost 2 bases, J lost 6 bases, and 7 bases stayed unmatched. There are 16 residues in the CDR3. The CDR3 loop is CASSLPPGTGENTIYF. The CDR3 coding sequence is TGTGCCAGCAGCTTACCTCCGGGGACAGGGGAAAACACCATATATTTT.

The V call is TRBV4-3, the J call TRBJ2-2, with D unclear. CDR3 size: 15 residues. V lost 3 bases and J 4 bases, leaving 12 bases between the germline ends. From germline, CDR1 is LGHNA and CDR2 YSLEER. The CDR3 sequence: CASSQAVLGTGELFF. Here the CDR3 DNA reads TGCGCCAGCAGCCAGGCAGTCCTGGGCACCGGGGAGCTGTTTTTT.

The V call is TRBV19, the J call TRBJ2-1; the match to TRBD2 covers 7 bases. Germline CDR1 and CDR2: LNHDA and SQIVND (reference sequence). This CDR3 has 18 amino acids. V trimming: 3 bases; J trimming: 7 bases; junction bases outside the gene matches: 18. This CDR3 reads CASSIFPDVAGVLNEQFF. CDR3 bases: TGTGCCAGTAGTATTTTCCCCGACGTTGCGGGAGTTCTGAATGAGCAGTTCTTC.

The chain has TRBV5-8 and TRBJ1-5, with D possibly TRBD1 on 5 matching bases. V was clipped by 0 bases and J by 4 bases, with 8 bases between them. CDR1 and CDR2 from the germline V gene are SGHTS and YDEGEE. The CDR3 contains 14 residues. The CDR3 bases are TGTGCCAGCAGCTTGGCACACAGGAATCAGCCCCAGCATTTT. This translates into CASSLAHRNQPQHF.

The CDR3 loop reads CASSEPTGRSYEQYV. The CDR3 region has the DNA TGTGCCAGCAGTGAACCGACAGGGAGGTCTTACGAGCAGTACGTC. This chain joins TRBV6-1 and TRBJ2-7, with D possibly being TRBD1 (7 bases). Deletions cut 2 bases from V and 4 bases from J, with 15 bases between. Germline loops: CDR1 MNHNS, CDR2 SASEGT. The CDR3 loop spans 15 amino acids.

The genes are TRBV5-6 and TRBJ2-1; 8 bases fit TRBD2. Germline V gives CDR1 SGHDT, CDR2 YYEEEE. This CDR3 is built from 16 residues. Trimming took 0 bases from V and 2 from J; bases not matched to a gene: 4. The CDR3 here is CASSLAREGPYNEQFF. The CDR3 DNA sequence: TGTGCCAGCAGCTTGGCTCGGGAGGGACCCTACAATGAGCAGTTCTTC.

The gene calls are TRBV6-1 and TRBJ2-1; 8 nucleotides line up with TRBD2. In germline, CDR1 is MNHNS, CDR2 SASEGT. With 5 bases clipped from V and 5 bases from J, the junction kept 2 bases outside the gene matches. CDR3 length: 13 residues. CDR3 sequence reads: CASSSGSDNEQFF. In DNA form, the CDR3 reads TGTGCCAGCAGTAGCGGGAGTGACAATGAGCAGTTCTTC.

The chain links TRBV29-1 to TRBJ1-4, with a weak D call TRBD1 (6 bases). Germline values: CDR1 SQVTM, CDR2 ANQGSEA. The CDR3 extends over 15 amino acids. Between the trimmed V and J ends, which lost 0 bases and 0 bases, there was a span of 8 bases. The CDR3 sequence: CSVEEEGATNEKLFF. DNA of the CDR3: TGCAGCGTTGAAGAGGAGGGGGCAACTAATGAAAAACTGTTTTTT.

The chain links TRBV11-2 to TRBJ1-3, with 7 bases fitting TRBD1. The CDR3 contains 16 residues. J was trimmed by 0 bases and V by 1 base; bases with no gene match: 3. Germline loops: CDR1 SGHAT, CDR2 FQNNGV. This chain's CDR3 is CASSLVHRGSGNTIYF. The CDR3, as DNA: TGTGCCAGCAGCTTAGTCCACAGGGGCTCTGGAAACACCATATATTTT.

The CDR3 reads CASSPAGGPNEQFF. Here the CDR3 DNA reads TGTGCCAGTTCCCCCGCGGGAGGGCCCAATGAGCAGTTCTTC. The V call is TRBV19, the J call TRBJ2-1; 9 bases align to TRBD2. From germline, CDR1 is LNHDA and CDR2 SQIVND (reference sequence). V was pared by 8 bases and J by 6 bases, with 8 bases of the junction left unmatched. This CDR3 has 14 residues.

The chain employs TRBV6-5 and TRBJ2-3, with D maybe TRBD1 (5 bases). Germline CDR1 reads MNHEY; CDR2 reads SVGAGI. The V gene lost 6 bases and the J gene lost 7 bases, with 17 bases spanning the gap. The CDR3 totals 14 residues. CDR3 protein: CASSSGHRRYTQYF. The CDR3 nucleotides read TGTGCCAGCAGCTCCGGACATAGGCGATATACGCAGTATTTT.

The chain recombines TRBV30 with TRBJ1-3; D might be TRBD1 (5 bases). The CDR3 contains 15 residues. Germline CDR1 reads GTSNPN; CDR2 reads SVGIG (reference sequence). Between the trimmed V and J ends, which lost 2 bases and 0 bases, there was a span of 11 bases. The CDR3, as DNA: TGTGCCTGGAGTTTTGGGGGAAACTCTGGAAACACCATATATTTT. This translates into CAWSFGGNSGNTIYF. The variable domain in full, with the rest retrieved from reference TRBV30 and TRBJ1-3, is SQTIHQWPATLVQPVGSPLSLECTVEGTSNPNLYWYRQAAGRGLQLLFYSVGIGQISSEVPQNLSASRPQDRQFILSSKKLLLSDSGFYLCAWSFGGNSGNTIYFGEGSWLTVV.

CDR3 amino acids: CSVVGSADSGANVLTF. The DNA for the CDR3 is TGCAGCGTTGTAGGGTCGGCAGACTCTGGGGCCAACGTCCTGACTTTC. The rearrangement uses TRBV29-1 and TRBJ2-6; D is unresolved. Germline CDR1 is SQVTM and CDR2 is ANQGSEA. The CDR3 length is 16 residues. V dropped 4 bases and J dropped 0 bases, with 13 bases sitting between them. Using reference TRBV29-1 and TRBJ2-6 for the parts outside the CDR3, the full variable domain is SAVISQKPSRDICQRGTSLTIQCQVDSQVTMMFWYRQQPGQSLTLIATANQGSEATYESGFVIDKFPISRPNLTFSTLTVSNMSPEDSSIYLCSVVGSADSGANVLTFGAGSRLTVL.

The gene calls are TRBV30 and TRBJ2-7; D may be TRBD2 (6 bases). The CDR3 spans 14 residues. Per germline, CDR1 GTSNPN and CDR2 SVGIG (reference sequence). V was cut by 1 base and J by 4 bases, with 14 bases left in between. CDR3 protein: CAWSAGAGTYEQYV. The CDR3 bases are TGTGCCTGGAGTGCTGGGGCGGGGACTTACGAGCAGTACGTC.

The gene calls are TRBV11-2 and TRBJ2-3; unclear D gene. The CDR3 has 18 amino acids. Per the germline V gene, CDR1 is SGHAT and CDR2 is FQNNGV. The V gene lost 1 base and the J gene lost 0 bases, with 17 bases spanning the gap. This CDR3 is CASSLGGHSVGSTDTQYF. The CDR3 DNA is TGTGCCAGCAGCTTAGGGGGTCACAGCGTTGGGAGCACAGATACGCAGTATTTT.

The V and J genes are TRBV6-4 and TRBJ2-3; the match to TRBD2 covers 7 bases. Germline V gene sequence: CDR1 MRHNA, CDR2 SNTAGT. The ends lost 0 bases at V and 4 bases at J; junction bases unmatched: 1. The CDR3 length is 14 residues. The CDR3 DNA follows: TGTGCCAGCAGTGACTCCCTAGCGGCAGATACGCAGTATTTT. Translation: CASSDSLAADTQYF.

The chain is built from TRBV30 and TRBJ2-4; a weak D match, TRBD2 (5 bases). The CDR3 covers 13 residues. Germline V gene data show CDR1 as GTSNPN and CDR2 as SVGIG (reference sequence). Trimming shortened V by 7 bases and J by 9 bases, and 19 bases separated the two germline ends. In DNA form, the CDR3 reads TGTGCCTTGAGCGGCGGTCCCGTTGGCATTCAGTACTTC. Translated: CALSGGPVGIQYF.

The chain uses TRBV6-1 and TRBJ2-3; 13 bases fit TRBD2. Germline loops: CDR1 MNHNS, CDR2 SASEGT. The V segment lost 5 bases and the J segment 6 bases; nucleotides outside the gene matches: 5. The CDR3 runs 15 residues. CDR3 amino acids: CASSSLAGGGDTQYF. The CDR3 DNA sequence: TGTGCCAGCAGTTCACTAGCGGGAGGGGGCGATACGCAGTATTTT.

CDR3 loop: CASSQDGYGEAFF. DNA for the CDR3: TGCGCCAGCAGCCAAGACGGGTACGGTGAAGCTTTCTTT. The chain combines TRBV4-3 with TRBJ1-1; D gene unclear. This CDR3 region has 13 residues. CDR1 is LGHNA, CDR2 YSLEER, per germline. Deletions cut 0 bases from V and 7 bases from J, with 9 bases between.

The genes are TRBV30 and TRBJ1-5; D remains unclear. CDR1 is GTSNPN and CDR2 is SVGIG in the germline V gene (reference sequence). V dropped 1 base and J dropped 0 bases, with 7 bases sitting between them. CDR3 size: 14 residues. The CDR3 nucleotides are TGTGCCTGGAGTGCAGATGTTAGCAATCAGCCCCAGCATTTT. Translated, it gives CAWSADVSNQPQHF.